The 5 T cell receptor beta chains reported below all come from one sample, sequenced in a study of blood T cell repertoires in COVID-19 (dated by TCRdb to about 2020). Receptors were amplified or captured by the immunoSEQ multiplex PCR assay. The immuneACCESS repertoire file appears here via TCRdb, limited to in-frame rearrangements. These files lack a portion of the clones; in checked studies, under half of the deficit traces to unresolved V genes, and the cause of the others is not known. This sample gives approximately 100,000 clones in total; about 79% of them show up just once. Together, the top ten hold around a quarter of the sample. Sequencing was carried out using peripheral blood. The receptor source for this set is a man between 60 and 70 years old with acute or convalescent COVID-19.

The J gene is TRBJ2-3, the V gene TRBV6-4, with 16 bases aligning to TRBD2. Germline V gives CDR1 MRHNA, CDR2 SNTAGT. V lost 2 bases, J lost 6 bases, and 2 bases stayed unmatched. The CDR3 spans 16 residues. In DNA form, the CDR3 reads TGTGCCAGCAGTGACGGGACTAGCGGGGGGGCCGATACGCAGTATTTT. Amino acid sequence: CASSDGTSGGADTQYF.

The chain uses TRBV10-3 and TRBJ1-2; D possibly corresponds to TRBD1 (5 bases). The V end lost 4 bases, the J end lost 3 bases, and 15 bases lay between the germline ends. Germline V lookup: CDR1 ENHRY, CDR2 SYGVKD. The CDR3 runs to 15 residues. CDR3 coding DNA: TGTGCCATCAGTGGGAACACCCGGGGGGACTATGGCTACACCTTC. Encoded protein: CAISGNTRGDYGYTF.

The chain has TRBV7-8 and TRBJ1-6; 7 nucleotides agree with TRBD1. Trimming took 3 bases from V and 11 from J; bases not matched to a gene: 10. Germline CDR1 and CDR2: SGHVS and FQNEAQ. The CDR3 spans 15 residues. The CDR3 nucleotides are TGTGCCAGCAGCTTCCTCACCGGACAGGCAGCACCCCTCCACTTT. Translating gives CASSFLTGQAAPLHF.

The chain carries TRBV5-6 and TRBJ1-5, with 9 bases aligning to TRBD1. V dropped 4 bases and J dropped 4; count of bases not matched to a gene: 6. Germline V gene sequence: CDR1 SGHDT, CDR2 YYEEEE. The CDR3 extends over 15 amino acids. CDR3 nucleotide sequence: TGTGCCAGCAGCCCCGCCGGGACAGGGAATCAGCCCCAGCATTTT. This sequence encodes CASSPAGTGNQPQHF.

This clone showed up just a few times. This chain's CDR3 is CASLCFGETNEKLFF. The DNA of the CDR3 is TGTGCCAGTCTATGTTTTGGGGAGACTAATGAAAAACTGTTTTTT. This chain connects TRBV21-1 to TRBJ1-4. TRBV21-1 is recorded as a pseudogene. The CDR3 sequence is 15 residues long.